This is a list of T cell receptor beta chains from one sample in a study of regulatory T cells in long-lasting Graves disease. TCRdb redid the calling of the multiplex PCR reads with MiXCR, one entry per CDR3 protein. The table has almost 450,000 distinct CDR3 sequences, about a sixth seen once. The same sample was also used in a study of T cells in Graves' hyperthyroidism and ophthalmopathy.

Material: peripheral blood mononuclear cells (PBMCs), obtained at new diagnosis, from a patient treated with antithyroid drugs. The receptors were sampled from a woman in her twenties or thirties with Graves disease. The CDR3 runs from the conserved cysteine through the conserved F or W. The order of the fields is D gene, V gene, clone size, J gene, CDR3 DNA, CDR3 protein. D genes are given only for firm matches. Not all rows give a size; the values are once, few, many and, for expanded clones, a class.

d_gene: TRBD2
v_gene: TRBV5-1
abundance: -
j_gene: TRBJ2-3
CDR3nt: TGCGCCAGCAGCAGGGCGGGAGGGCCGGATACGCAGTATTTT
CDR3aa: CASSRAGGPDTQYF

d_gene: TRBD2
v_gene: TRBV12-3/TRBV12-4
abundance: -
j_gene: TRBJ2-7
CDR3nt: TGTGCCAGCAGGGAGACTAGCGGGAGTGGAATCGAGCAGTACTTC
CDR3aa: CASRETSGSGIEQYF

d_gene: TRBD1
v_gene: TRBV7-9
abundance: few
j_gene: TRBJ1-5
CDR3nt: TGTGCCAGCAGCCTTACAGGGGGCGATCAGCCCCAGCATTTT
CDR3aa: CASSLTGGDQPQHF

d_gene: -
v_gene: TRBV28
abundance: -
j_gene: TRBJ1-2
CDR3nt: TGTGCCAGCACGGTTGGAGGGGACTATGGCTACACCTTC
CDR3aa: CASTVGGDYGYTF

d_gene: -
v_gene: TRBV20-1
abundance: many
j_gene: TRBJ2-7
CDR3nt: TGCAGTGCTACCGACACCTACGAGCAGTACTTC
CDR3aa: CSATDTYEQYF

d_gene: -
v_gene: TRBV30
abundance: many
j_gene: TRBJ1-4
CDR3nt: TGTGCCTGGAGTTCAGGGGCAACTAATGAAAAACTGTTTTTT
CDR3aa: CAWSSGATNEKLFF

d_gene: -
v_gene: TRBV20-1
abundance: many
j_gene: TRBJ2-1
CDR3nt: TGCAGTGCCAACACCCCGGGACTCTCCTTCAATGAGCAGTTCTTC
CDR3aa: CSANTPGLSFNEQFF

d_gene: TRBD2
v_gene: TRBV11-2
abundance: -
j_gene: TRBJ2-2
CDR3nt: TGTGCCAGCAGCTTAGGGGGGGGGGAGCGTACCGGGGAGCTGTTTTTT
CDR3aa: CASSLGGGERTGELFF

d_gene: TRBD2
v_gene: TRBV11-2
abundance: many
j_gene: TRBJ2-1
CDR3nt: TGTGCCAGCAGCTTTCCAGCGGGAGGTTACAATGAGCAGTTCTTC
CDR3aa: CASSFPAGGYNEQFF

d_gene: TRBD2
v_gene: TRBV20-1
abundance: many
j_gene: TRBJ2-7
CDR3nt: TGCAGTGCTAGCCCTGGGACTAGCGAGGCCTACGAGCAGTACTTC
CDR3aa: CSASPGTSEAYEQYF

d_gene: -
v_gene: TRBV20-1
abundance: many
j_gene: TRBJ2-3
CDR3nt: TGCAGTGCTAGAGATTCTCGGCCGGGGCCAGATACGCAGTATTTT
CDR3aa: CSARDSRPGPDTQYF

d_gene: TRBD1
v_gene: TRBV28
abundance: many
j_gene: TRBJ1-2
CDR3nt: TGTGCCAGCAATCAGGACAGGGATGGCGGCTACACCTTC
CDR3aa: CASNQDRDGGYTF

d_gene: -
v_gene: TRBV28
abundance: many
j_gene: TRBJ1-6
CDR3nt: TGTGCCAGCAGTGACTACCGGGACATCCATTCACCCCTCCACTTT
CDR3aa: CASSDYRDIHSPLHF

d_gene: -
v_gene: TRBV12-5
abundance: many
j_gene: TRBJ2-3
CDR3nt: TGTGCTAGTGCCCTATCGGACTACACAGATACGCAGTATTTT
CDR3aa: CASALSDYTDTQYF

d_gene: -
v_gene: TRBV9
abundance: many
j_gene: TRBJ2-1
CDR3nt: TGTGCCAGCAGCGTAGCTACCTGGGGGGGACAGGCCGATGAGCAGTTCTTC
CDR3aa: CASSVATWGGQADEQFF

d_gene: TRBD2
v_gene: TRBV27
abundance: few
j_gene: TRBJ2-3
CDR3nt: TGTGCCAGCAGTCCTCCTGGGGGGACTAGCGCCACAGATACGCAGTATTTT
CDR3aa: CASSPPGGTSATDTQYF

d_gene: -
v_gene: TRBV7-2
abundance: -
j_gene: TRBJ1-1
CDR3nt: TGTGCCAGCAGCGCGTTAGGACAGTACAAGAACACTGAAGCTTTCTTT
CDR3aa: CASSALGQYKNTEAFF

d_gene: -
v_gene: TRBV24-1
abundance: -
j_gene: TRBJ2-3
CDR3nt: TGTGCCACCAGTGATAGGTCAATTTGGACAGATACGCAGTATTTT
CDR3aa: CATSDRSIWTDTQYF

d_gene: -
v_gene: TRBV30
abundance: many
j_gene: TRBJ2-1
CDR3nt: TGTGCCTGGAGTGAAGGACCGAATGAGCAGTTCTTC
CDR3aa: CAWSEGPNEQFF

d_gene: -
v_gene: TRBV28
abundance: few
j_gene: TRBJ2-1
CDR3nt: TGTGCCAGCAGTCTCCCCCCTCGACGAATAAACAATGAGCAGTTCTTC
CDR3aa: CASSLPPRRINNEQFF

d_gene: -
v_gene: TRBV12-3/TRBV12-4
abundance: -
j_gene: TRBJ2-6
CDR3nt: TGTGCCAGCAGTTTAGTACGCGGGGGCCCTGGGGCCAACGTCCTGACTTTC
CDR3aa: CASSLVRGGPGANVLTF

d_gene: TRBD2
v_gene: TRBV6-2/TRBV6-3
abundance: few
j_gene: TRBJ2-3
CDR3nt: TGTGCCAGCAGTAACCTTGGGAGGGGCGCCGGAGATACGCAGTATTTT
CDR3aa: CASSNLGRGAGDTQYF

d_gene: TRBD2
v_gene: TRBV6-1
abundance: many
j_gene: TRBJ2-1
CDR3nt: TGTGCCAGCAGTGAAAGGGGGGCGGGAGGAACCTACAATGAGCAGTTCTTC
CDR3aa: CASSERGAGGTYNEQFF

d_gene: -
v_gene: TRBV9
abundance: few
j_gene: TRBJ1-2
CDR3nt: TGTGCCAGCAGCGGGCTGGACTACACCTTC
CDR3aa: CASSGLDYTF

d_gene: TRBD2
v_gene: TRBV27
abundance: few
j_gene: TRBJ2-3
CDR3nt: TGTGCCAGCAGCCATCCGGGACTAGCGGCAACAGATACGCAGTATTTT
CDR3aa: CASSHPGLAATDTQYF

d_gene: -
v_gene: TRBV7-9
abundance: many
j_gene: TRBJ2-1
CDR3nt: TGTGCCAGCAGCTTAGAGCAGCCTAATGAGCAGTTCTTC
CDR3aa: CASSLEQPNEQFF

d_gene: -
v_gene: TRBV3-1
abundance: many
j_gene: TRBJ2-1
CDR3nt: TGTGCCAGCAGCCGGGGGCTGGGCAACAATGAGCAGTTCTTC
CDR3aa: CASSRGLGNNEQFF

d_gene: -
v_gene: TRBV5-1
abundance: many
j_gene: TRBJ2-1
CDR3nt: TGCGCCAGCAGCTTGGCCGGGTCTGCCAATGAGCAGTTCTTC
CDR3aa: CASSLAGSANEQFF

d_gene: -
v_gene: TRBV6-1
abundance: many
j_gene: TRBJ2-3
CDR3nt: TGTGCCAGCAGCGCTGGAGGGGGGAGCACAGATACGCAGTATTTT
CDR3aa: CASSAGGGSTDTQYF

d_gene: -
v_gene: TRBV6-5
abundance: -
j_gene: TRBJ1-6
CDR3nt: TGTGCCAGCAGTTACTCGGGGTATAATTCACCCCTCCACTTT
CDR3aa: CASSYSGYNSPLHF

d_gene: TRBD1
v_gene: TRBV30
abundance: few
j_gene: TRBJ1-5
CDR3nt: TGTGCCTGGAACCGACAGGGAAGTCAGCCCCAGCATTTT
CDR3aa: CAWNRQGSQPQHF

d_gene: TRBD1
v_gene: TRBV28
abundance: many
j_gene: TRBJ2-5
CDR3nt: TGTGCCAGCAGTCTTCATGAGACAGGGGAGTTTGAGACCCAGTACTTC
CDR3aa: CASSLHETGEFETQYF

d_gene: -
v_gene: TRBV13
abundance: -
j_gene: TRBJ2-1
CDR3nt: TGTGCCAGCAGCTTAGAGAGGAGGAATGAGCAGTTCTTC
CDR3aa: CASSLERRNEQFF

d_gene: TRBD2
v_gene: TRBV29-1
abundance: few
j_gene: TRBJ2-1
CDR3nt: TGCAGCGTTACCAAACGAGCGGGAGTGGCCTACAATGAGCAGTTCTTC
CDR3aa: CSVTKRAGVAYNEQFF

d_gene: -
v_gene: TRBV11-2
abundance: many
j_gene: TRBJ2-1
CDR3nt: TGTGCCAGCAGCTTAAACGCAGGAAGCAGGTACAATGAGCAGTTCTTC
CDR3aa: CASSLNAGSRYNEQFF

d_gene: -
v_gene: TRBV28
abundance: few
j_gene: TRBJ1-1
CDR3nt: TGTGCCAGCACCCCGCGAACAGGCCGGTCCTTCATGAACACTGAAGCTTTCTTT
CDR3aa: CASTPRTGRSFMNTEAFF

d_gene: -
v_gene: TRBV27
abundance: many
j_gene: TRBJ2-5
CDR3nt: TGTGCCAGCAGTCAGTGGGGGTTTGCCCAAGAGACCCAGTACTTC
CDR3aa: CASSQWGFAQETQYF

d_gene: -
v_gene: TRBV20-1
abundance: many
j_gene: TRBJ2-5
CDR3nt: TGCAGTGCTAGTGATGGGGGCAGCCAAGAGACCCAGTACTTC
CDR3aa: CSASDGGSQETQYF

d_gene: TRBD2
v_gene: TRBV20-1
abundance: -
j_gene: TRBJ2-1
CDR3nt: TGCAGTGCCCCTCCCTCGACTAGCGGGGGCAATGAGCAGTTCTTC
CDR3aa: CSAPPSTSGGNEQFF

d_gene: TRBD2
v_gene: TRBV27
abundance: many
j_gene: TRBJ2-7
CDR3nt: TGTGCCAGCAGTGCCTTCAGCGGGAGTCAAAACGAGCAGTACTTC
CDR3aa: CASSAFSGSQNEQYF

d_gene: -
v_gene: TRBV18
abundance: many
j_gene: TRBJ2-3
CDR3nt: TGTGCCAGCTCACCACAAGGTCACCCCACAGATACGCAGTATTTT
CDR3aa: CASSPQGHPTDTQYF

d_gene: TRBD2
v_gene: TRBV6-2/TRBV6-3
abundance: -
j_gene: TRBJ2-1
CDR3nt: TGTGCCAGCAGTCCCGAAAGCGGGGACTACAATGAGCAGTTCTTC
CDR3aa: CASSPESGDYNEQFF

d_gene: TRBD1
v_gene: TRBV15
abundance: many
j_gene: TRBJ2-5
CDR3nt: TGTGCCACCAGCGGGCAGGGGGAGAGGCTGCCGACCTTACAGGAGAAATACCAAGAGACCCAGTACTTC
CDR3aa: CATSGQGERLPTLQEKYQETQYF

d_gene: -
v_gene: TRBV19
abundance: -
j_gene: TRBJ1-6
CDR3nt: TGTACCAGTAGCGATAATATCCAGAATTCACCCCTCCACTTT
CDR3aa: CTSSDNIQNSPLHF

d_gene: TRBD1
v_gene: TRBV12-3/TRBV12-4
abundance: many
j_gene: TRBJ1-2
CDR3nt: TGTGCCAGCAGTTCTCTCGGCAGGGGGCTCTATGGCTACACCTTC
CDR3aa: CASSSLGRGLYGYTF

d_gene: -
v_gene: TRBV14
abundance: -
j_gene: TRBJ1-4
CDR3nt: TGTGCCAGCAGCCAAGATTTGAACCGGCAGGGTTTTGAAAAACTGTTTTTT
CDR3aa: CASSQDLNRQGFEKLFF

d_gene: -
v_gene: TRBV29-1
abundance: many
j_gene: TRBJ1-4
CDR3nt: TGCAGCGTTCGAAAAGGGGGTAATGAAAAACTGTTTTTT
CDR3aa: CSVRKGGNEKLFF

d_gene: -
v_gene: TRBV5-1
abundance: -
j_gene: TRBJ2-2
CDR3nt: TGCGCCAGCAGCTTACAAGCGCAGGGGGGGACCGGGGAGCTGTTTTTT
CDR3aa: CASSLQAQGGTGELFF

d_gene: -
v_gene: TRBV6-1
abundance: -
j_gene: TRBJ1-5
CDR3nt: TGTGCCAGCCGCAGACGTGCCAATCAGCCCCAGCATTTT
CDR3aa: CASRRRANQPQHF

d_gene: TRBD1
v_gene: TRBV7-2
abundance: once
j_gene: TRBJ2-5
CDR3nt: TGTGCCAGCAGCTTAGCCCGGACAGGGGTCCAAGAGACCCAGTACTTC
CDR3aa: CASSLARTGVQETQYF

d_gene: -
v_gene: TRBV7-8
abundance: many
j_gene: TRBJ2-1
CDR3nt: TGTGCCAGCAGCACACGACGGGGTGAGGGGCTCTACAATGAGCAGTTCTTC
CDR3aa: CASSTRRGEGLYNEQFF

d_gene: -
v_gene: TRBV7-9
abundance: -
j_gene: TRBJ2-6
CDR3nt: TGTGCCAGCAGGCCCGTGGATTCCTCGCCATCTGGGGCCAACGTCCTGACTTTC
CDR3aa: CASRPVDSSPSGANVLTF

d_gene: -
v_gene: TRBV19
abundance: many
j_gene: TRBJ1-1
CDR3nt: TGTGCCAGTAGTATAACCTTGGCAGGGACGGAAGACACTGAAGCTTTCTTT
CDR3aa: CASSITLAGTEDTEAFF

d_gene: TRBD1
v_gene: TRBV27
abundance: many
j_gene: TRBJ1-6
CDR3nt: TGTGCCAGCAGGGGAGGGACAGGGGCTTCACCCCTCCACTTT
CDR3aa: CASRGGTGASPLHF

d_gene: -
v_gene: TRBV28
abundance: many
j_gene: TRBJ2-1
CDR3nt: TGTGCCAGCAGCCTCCCCCCGGGTTCCTACAATGAGCAGTTCTTC
CDR3aa: CASSLPPGSYNEQFF